A single sample gave rise to the 21 T cell receptor beta chains below, sequenced in a study of cytomegalovirus exposure and HLA in healthy donors (dated by TCRdb to the late 2010s). The library was produced with the immunoSEQ multiplex PCR assay. For the multiplex PCR, a mixture combining 60 forward primers for TCR Vbeta segments and 13 reverse primers for TCR Jbeta segments was used. TCRdb re-hosts the immuneACCESS table, in-frame sequences only. Its copies lack some clones; in the studies checked, an unresolved V gene accounts for under half of them, and the cause for the rest is not known. The table for this sample lists a few hundred thousand clones; approximately 90% of them were counted only once. The ten largest clones represent roughly 0.99% of the sample. Sequenced material: PBMCs. These receptors were taken from a woman younger than 35 in good health and CMV-seronegative.

V and J are TRBV12-1 and TRBJ1-4; the table's D gene call, TRBD1, was not cross checked with the DNA. TRBV12-1 is a pseudogene. This CDR3 comprises 15 residues. CDR3: CASSTKTGAVEKLFF. The CDR3 coding sequence is TGTGCCAGCAGCACAAAGACAGGGGCCGTTGAAAAACTGTTTTTT.

This clone was detected only once. The chain recombines TRBV5-6 with TRBJ2-1; TRBD2 agrees at 8 bases. V trimming: 2 bases; J trimming: 7 bases; junction bases outside the gene matches: 8. The CDR3 runs 15 residues. Germline CDR1 is SGHDT and CDR2 is YYEEEE. The CDR3, as DNA: TGTGCCAGCAGCTTACCGGGACTAGGCATGAATGAGCAGTTCTTC. As protein: CASSLPGLGMNEQFF.

The chain is built from TRBV6-5 and TRBJ2-1; 8 bases line up with TRBD1. This CDR3 has 16 amino acids. The V segment lost 2 bases and the J segment 9 bases; nucleotides outside the gene matches: 12. CDR1 and CDR2 from the germline V gene are MNHEY and SVGAGI. The CDR3 nucleotides read TGTGCCAGCAGTTACGGGCAGGGGGCGAGTTATGGTGAGCAGTTCTTC. It codes for CASSYGQGASYGEQFF.

The rearrangement uses TRBV5-4 and TRBJ2-1; the D gene is possibly TRBD2 (6 bases). V was clipped by 3 bases and J by 1 base, with 14 bases between them. Germline V gives CDR1 SGHNT, CDR2 YYREEE (reference sequence). This CDR3 has 16 amino acids. The CDR3 protein is CASSSVGGKSYNEQFF. The CDR3 region has the DNA TGTGCCAGCAGCTCGGTTGGCGGGAAGTCCTACAATGAGCAGTTCTTC.

This chain links TRBV7-2 with TRBJ2-3, with 7 bases lining up with TRBD1. V dropped 5 bases and J dropped 0; count of bases not matched to a gene: 11. The CDR3 is 17 residues long. CDR1 and CDR2 from the germline V gene are SGHTA and FQGNSA. The CDR3 here is CASSGYYRGQSTDTQYF. The CDR3 region has the DNA TGTGCCAGCAGCGGTTACTACAGGGGCCAGAGCACAGATACGCAGTATTTT.

The chain combines TRBV4-1 with TRBJ2-1, with D perhaps matching TRBD2 (6 bases). This CDR3 is 16 amino acids long. The germline V gene encodes CDR1 MGHRA and CDR2 YSYEKL. Trimming pared 0 bases from V and 4 bases from J, leaving 13 bases between. The CDR3 nucleotides are TGCGCCAGCAGCCAAGACCCGACCGGGGGATACAATGAGCAGTTCTTC. This encodes CASSQDPTGGYNEQFF.

V is TRBV2 and J is TRBJ1-5; 8 nucleotides match TRBD1. The V and J ends lost 6 bases and 12 bases, in that order; junction bases with no gene match: 7. CDR3 length equals 12 residues. CDR1 and CDR2 (germline): SNHLY, FYNNEI. The CDR3 protein is CASRPDTGGQHF. DNA for the CDR3: TGTGCCAGCAGACCCGACACAGGGGGCCAGCATTTT. The full variable domain, completed using reference TRBV2 and TRBJ1-5, is EPEVTQTPSHQVTQMGQEVILRCVPISNHLYFYWYRQILGQKVEFLVSFYNNEISEKSEIFDDQFSVERPDGSNFTLKIRSTKLEDSAMYFCASRPDTGGQHFGDGTRLSIL.

This clone was counted between two and nine times. The rearrangement uses TRBV10-1 and TRBJ2-4; TRBD2 matches at 10 bases. The CDR3 totals 15 residues. The V gene end was trimmed by 11 bases and the J gene end by 0 bases; junction bases not matched to a gene: 7. Germline V lookup: CDR1 WNHNN, CDR2 SYGVQD (reference sequence). CDR3 nucleotides: TGCGCCGCGACTAGCGGGCTGGTAGCCAAAAACATTCAGTACTTC. Protein product: CAATSGLVAKNIQYF.

CDR3 sequence reads: CASSQGGRGTEAFF. The DNA for the CDR3 is TGCGCCAGCAGCCAAGGGGGGCGCGGCACTGAAGCTTTCTTT. The chain combines TRBV4-1 with TRBJ1-1, with D perhaps TRBD1 (6 bases). This CDR3 is built from 14 residues. V lost 1 base to trimming and J lost 4 bases, with 10 bases between them. The V gene's germline CDR1 is MGHRA and CDR2 YSYEKL.

The chain recombines TRBV5-1 with TRBJ2-2, with D perhaps matching TRBD2 (5 bases). Per germline, CDR1 SGHRS and CDR2 YFSETQ. Trimming took off 0 bases at V and 4 bases at J, with 10 bases between the two ends. This CDR3 comprises 15 residues. The CDR3 bases are TGCGCCAGCAGCTTGGCGGGATCTGTCACCGGGGAGCTGTTTTTT. Translating gives CASSLAGSVTGELFF.

This rearrangement joins TRBV5-4 to TRBJ2-6; 9 positions agree with TRBD2. With 0 bases clipped from V and 3 bases from J, the junction kept 7 bases outside the gene matches. The germline gives CDR1 SGHNT, CDR2 YYREEE (reference sequence). CDR3 length: 18 residues. The CDR3 bases are TGTGCCAGCAGCTTGGGACCAAATAGCGGGAGTGGGGCCAACGTCCTGACTTTC. Its protein is CASSLGPNSGSGANVLTF.

The CDR3 nucleotides read TGTGCCAGCAGCCCCTACTCAGCGGGCCGAGCCTACGAGCAGTACTTC. Translating it yields CASSPYSAGRAYEQYF. This sequence joins TRBV11-2 and TRBJ2-7, with D perhaps matching TRBD2 (6 bases). The CDR3 spans 16 residues. Germline CDR1 and CDR2: SGHAT and FQNNGV. With 5 bases removed from V and 2 bases from J, the gap between germline ends came to 19 bases.

The chain links TRBV7-2 to TRBJ1-3; 9 bases match TRBD1. CDR1 and CDR2 from the germline V gene are SGHTA and FQGNSA. Trimming at V came to 1 base and at J to 2 bases, leaving 3 bases not matched to a gene. The CDR3 is 16 amino acids. CDR3 DNA: TGTGCCAGCAGCTTAGGGACAGGGGCCGCTGGAAACACCATATATTTT. Protein: CASSLGTGAAGNTIYF.

A single count supports this clone. The V gene is TRBV6-1, the J gene TRBJ1-5, with D hard to call. Germline assignment: CDR1 MNHNS and CDR2 SASEGT. The CDR3 has 16 residues. V lost 3 bases, J lost 2 bases, and 14 bases lay in between. The CDR3 DNA follows: TGTGCCAGCAGTGATTCTTTAGGAGTAGGCAATCAGCCCCAGCATTTT. Translating it yields CASSDSLGVGNQPQHF.

The J gene is TRBJ2-3, the V gene TRBV14, with 10 nucleotides matching TRBD2. V lost 3 bases, J lost 4 bases, and 10 bases stayed unmatched. From germline, CDR1 is SGHDN and CDR2 FVKESK. This CDR3 has 17 residues. The DNA for the CDR3 is TGTGCCAGCAGCCACACCGCTAGCGGGAGTAGGTCAGATACGCAGTATTTT. Encoded protein: CASSHTASGSRSDTQYF.

The chain recombines TRBV6-1 with TRBJ1-1; D remains unclear. This CDR3 is 13 amino acids long. V lost 1 base to trimming and J lost 10 bases, with 13 bases between them. Germline values: CDR1 MNHNS, CDR2 SASEGT. In DNA, the CDR3 is TGTGCCAGCAGTGAAGGTTTTTCGGTGATAGCTTTCTTT. Residues: CASSEGFSVIAFF.

The rearrangement links TRBV5-5 to TRBJ2-2; 12 nucleotides line up with TRBD2. The length of the CDR3 is 16 residues. The trim removed 1 base at V and 9 bases at J, leaving 7 bases unmatched. Germline CDR1 and CDR2: SGHKS and YYEKEE (reference sequence). CDR3 in DNA: TGTGCCAGCAGCTTGACCCCGGGACTAGCGGGCCGGGAGCTGTTTTTT. This codes for CASSLTPGLAGRELFF.

This chain links TRBV19 with TRBJ1-5; D is unclear. Trimming took off 3 bases at V and 7 bases at J, with 10 bases between the two ends. This CDR3 is 13 amino acids long. CDR1 and CDR2 (germline): LNHDA, SQIVND (reference sequence). CDR3 in DNA: TGTGCCAGTAGTATGCGGGTTTGGCAGCCCCAGCATTTT. Translation: CASSMRVWQPQHF.

CDR3 in DNA: TGTGCCAGTAGTATCCCCGGACAGGTCTATGGCTACACCTTC. Its protein product is CASSIPGQVYGYTF. The rearrangement joins TRBV19 to TRBJ1-2; the match to TRBD1 covers 7 bases. Trimming cost V 3 bases and J 4 bases; bases outside gene matches: 5. In germline, CDR1 is LNHDA, CDR2 SQIVND (reference sequence). CDR3 size: 14 residues.

There are a few counts of this clone. The chain joins TRBV6-6 to TRBJ1-5; D gene uncertain. Germline lookup yields CDR1 MNHNY and CDR2 SVGAGI (reference sequence). V was pared by 7 bases and J by 3 bases, with 10 bases between. The CDR3 runs 13 residues. The CDR3 bases are TGTGCCAGCATTAAAGCGTTCAATCAGCCCCAGCATTTT. Protein sequence: CASIKAFNQPQHF.

The chain has TRBV15 and TRBJ2-7, with 10 bases aligning to TRBD2. This CDR3 comprises 17 residues. Per the germline V gene, CDR1 is LNHNV and CDR2 is YYDKDF (reference sequence). V shed 0 bases and J 7 bases; nucleotides not matched to a gene: 12. CDR3 residues: CATSRDSSGRALGEQYF. CDR3 coding DNA: TGTGCCACCAGCAGAGATTCCAGCGGGAGGGCCCTGGGTGAGCAGTACTTC.